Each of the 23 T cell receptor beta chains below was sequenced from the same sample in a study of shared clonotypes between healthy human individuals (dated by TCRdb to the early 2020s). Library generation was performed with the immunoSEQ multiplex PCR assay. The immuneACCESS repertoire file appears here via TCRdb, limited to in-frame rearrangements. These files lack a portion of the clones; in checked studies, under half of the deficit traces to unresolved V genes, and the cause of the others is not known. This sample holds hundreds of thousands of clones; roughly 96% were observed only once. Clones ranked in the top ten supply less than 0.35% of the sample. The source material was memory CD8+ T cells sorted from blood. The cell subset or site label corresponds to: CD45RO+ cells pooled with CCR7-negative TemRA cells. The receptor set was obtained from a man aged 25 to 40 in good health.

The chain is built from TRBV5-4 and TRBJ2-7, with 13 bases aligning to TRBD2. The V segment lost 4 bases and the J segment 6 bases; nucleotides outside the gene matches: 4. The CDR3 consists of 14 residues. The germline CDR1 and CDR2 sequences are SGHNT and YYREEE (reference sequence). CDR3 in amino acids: CASSRGLAGREQYF. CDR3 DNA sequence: TGTGCCAGCAGCAGGGGACTAGCGGGGCGCGAGCAGTACTTC. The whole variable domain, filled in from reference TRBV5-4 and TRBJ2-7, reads ETGVTQSPTHLIKTRGQQVTLRCSSQSGHNTVSWYQQALGQGPQFIFQYYREEENGRGNFPPRFSGLQFPNYSSELNVNALELDDSALYLCASSRGLAGREQYFGPGTRLTVT.

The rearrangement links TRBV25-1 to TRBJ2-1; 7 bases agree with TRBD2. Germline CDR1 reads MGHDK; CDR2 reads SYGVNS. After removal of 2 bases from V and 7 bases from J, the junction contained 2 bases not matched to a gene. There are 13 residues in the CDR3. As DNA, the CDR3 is TGTGCCAGCAGTGAAGCGGGAGAAAATGAGCAGTTCTTC. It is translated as CASSEAGENEQFF.

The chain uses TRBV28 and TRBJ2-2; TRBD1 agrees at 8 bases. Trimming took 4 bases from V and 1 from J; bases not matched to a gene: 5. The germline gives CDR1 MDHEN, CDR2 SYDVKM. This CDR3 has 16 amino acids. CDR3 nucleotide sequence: TGTGCCAGCAGTTCGGCCGGACAGGGGAACACCGGGGAGCTGTTTTTT. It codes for CASSSAGQGNTGELFF.

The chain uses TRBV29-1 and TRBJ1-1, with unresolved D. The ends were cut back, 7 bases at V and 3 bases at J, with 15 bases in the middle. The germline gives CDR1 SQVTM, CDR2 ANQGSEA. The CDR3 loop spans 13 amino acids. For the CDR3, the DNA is TGCAGCGCTTCCTTTTCGGTGGACACTGAAGCTTTCTTT. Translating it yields CSASFSVDTEAFF.

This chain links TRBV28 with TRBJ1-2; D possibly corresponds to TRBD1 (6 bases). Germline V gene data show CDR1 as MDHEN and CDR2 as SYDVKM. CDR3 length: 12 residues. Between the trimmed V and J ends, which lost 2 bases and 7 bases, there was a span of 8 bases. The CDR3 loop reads CASSLVGGGYTF. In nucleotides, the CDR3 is TGTGCCAGCAGTTTAGTAGGGGGTGGCTACACCTTC.

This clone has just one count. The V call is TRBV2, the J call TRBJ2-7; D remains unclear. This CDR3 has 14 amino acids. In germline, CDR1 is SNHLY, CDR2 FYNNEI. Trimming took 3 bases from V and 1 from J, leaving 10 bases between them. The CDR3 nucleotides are TGTGCCAGCAGTGAGTTGGTCGTATCCTACGAGCAGTACTTC. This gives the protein CASSELVVSYEQYF.

The CDR3 here is CAWRRGQGNGYGYTF. CDR3 sequence (DNA): TGTGCCTGGAGGAGAGGACAGGGGAACGGCTATGGCTACACCTTC. V and J are TRBV30 and TRBJ1-2, with 9 positions matching TRBD1. CDR1 and CDR2 (germline): GTSNPN, SVGIG (reference sequence). The CDR3 length is 15 residues. V was clipped by 3 bases and J by 4 bases; unmatched bases: 9.

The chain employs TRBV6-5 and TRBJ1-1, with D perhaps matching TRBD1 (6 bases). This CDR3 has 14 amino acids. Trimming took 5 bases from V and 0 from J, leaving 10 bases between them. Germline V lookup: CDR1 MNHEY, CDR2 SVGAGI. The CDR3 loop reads CASSTGFLNTEAFF. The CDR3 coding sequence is TGTGCCAGCAGTACAGGGTTTTTGAACACTGAAGCTTTCTTT.

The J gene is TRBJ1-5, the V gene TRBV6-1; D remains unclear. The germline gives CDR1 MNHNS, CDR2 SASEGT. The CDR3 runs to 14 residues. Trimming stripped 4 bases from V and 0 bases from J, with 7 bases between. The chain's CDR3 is CASSVQYSNQPQHF. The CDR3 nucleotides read TGTGCCAGCAGTGTTCAGTATAGCAATCAGCCCCAGCATTTT.

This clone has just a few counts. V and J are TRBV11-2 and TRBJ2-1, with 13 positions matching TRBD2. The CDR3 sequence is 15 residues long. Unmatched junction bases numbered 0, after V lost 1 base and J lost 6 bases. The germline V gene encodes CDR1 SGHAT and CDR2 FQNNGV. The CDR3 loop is CASSLGTSGSNEQFF. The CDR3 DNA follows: TGTGCCAGCAGCTTAGGGACTAGCGGGAGCAATGAGCAGTTCTTC.

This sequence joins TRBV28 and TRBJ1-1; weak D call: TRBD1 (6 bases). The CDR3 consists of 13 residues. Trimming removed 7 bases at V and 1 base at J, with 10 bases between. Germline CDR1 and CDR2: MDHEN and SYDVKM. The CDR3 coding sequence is TGTGCCAGCACCGGGACACCGAACACTGAAGCTTTCTTT. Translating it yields CASTGTPNTEAFF.

The CDR3 reads CASSLDGRGNEQFF. As DNA, the CDR3 is TGTGCCAGCAGCTTAGACGGGAGGGGGAATGAGCAGTTCTTC. The chain uses TRBV13 and TRBJ2-1; TRBD2 matches 8 bases. Trimming took 1 base from V and 7 from J; bases not matched to a gene: 3. The CDR3 has 14 amino acids. Germline V gene sequence: CDR1 PRHDT, CDR2 FYEKMQ (reference sequence). Looking up the rest from reference TRBV13 and TRBJ2-1 gives the full variable domain: AAGVIQSPRHLIKEKRETATLKCYPIPRHDTVYWYQQGPGQDPQFLISFYEKMQSDKGSIPDRFSAQQFSDYHSELNMSSLELGDSALYFCASSLDGRGNEQFFGPGTRLTVL.

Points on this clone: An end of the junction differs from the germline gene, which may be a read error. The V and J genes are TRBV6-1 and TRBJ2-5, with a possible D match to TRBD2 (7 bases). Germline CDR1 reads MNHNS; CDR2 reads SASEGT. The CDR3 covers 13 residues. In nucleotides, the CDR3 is TGTGCCAGCAGTGAAATGGAGGGGGGGACCAAGTACTTC. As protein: CASSEMEGGTKYF.

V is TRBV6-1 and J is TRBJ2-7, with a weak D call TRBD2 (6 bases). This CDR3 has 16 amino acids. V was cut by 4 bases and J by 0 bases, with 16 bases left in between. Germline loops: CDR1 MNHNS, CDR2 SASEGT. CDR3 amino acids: CASSVYVGTLSYEQYF. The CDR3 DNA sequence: TGTGCCAGCAGTGTTTACGTGGGGACTCTCTCCTACGAGCAGTACTTC.

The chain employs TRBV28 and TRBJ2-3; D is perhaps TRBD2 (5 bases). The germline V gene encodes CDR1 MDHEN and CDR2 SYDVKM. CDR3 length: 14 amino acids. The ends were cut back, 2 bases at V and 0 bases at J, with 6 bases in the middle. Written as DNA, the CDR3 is TGTGCCAGCAGTTTAGGACTCAGCACAGATACGCAGTATTTT. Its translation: CASSLGLSTDTQYF.

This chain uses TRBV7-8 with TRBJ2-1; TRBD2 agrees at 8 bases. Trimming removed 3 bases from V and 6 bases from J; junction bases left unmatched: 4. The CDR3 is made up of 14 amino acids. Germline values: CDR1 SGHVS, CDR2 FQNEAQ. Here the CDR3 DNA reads TGTGCCAGCAGCTTTATCACTAGCGGCAATGAGCAGTTCTTC. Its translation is CASSFITSGNEQFF.

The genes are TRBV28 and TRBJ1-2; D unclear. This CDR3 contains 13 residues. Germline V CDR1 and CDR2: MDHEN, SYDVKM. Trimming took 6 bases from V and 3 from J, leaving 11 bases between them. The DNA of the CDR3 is TGTGCCAGCAGCTACGGGCGGGACTATGGCTACACCTTC. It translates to CASSYGRDYGYTF.

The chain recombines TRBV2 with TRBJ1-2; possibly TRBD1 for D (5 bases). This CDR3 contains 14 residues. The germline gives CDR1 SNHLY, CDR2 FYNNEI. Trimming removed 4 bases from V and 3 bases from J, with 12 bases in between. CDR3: CASSVQGSYYGYTF. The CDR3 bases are TGTGCCAGCAGTGTTCAGGGTTCCTACTATGGCTACACCTTC. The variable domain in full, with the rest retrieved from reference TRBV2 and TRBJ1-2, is EPEVTQTPSHQVTQMGQEVILRCVPISNHLYFYWYRQILGQKVEFLVSFYNNEISEKSEIFDDQFSVERPDGSNFTLKIRSTKLEDSAMYFCASSVQGSYYGYTFGSGTRLTVV.

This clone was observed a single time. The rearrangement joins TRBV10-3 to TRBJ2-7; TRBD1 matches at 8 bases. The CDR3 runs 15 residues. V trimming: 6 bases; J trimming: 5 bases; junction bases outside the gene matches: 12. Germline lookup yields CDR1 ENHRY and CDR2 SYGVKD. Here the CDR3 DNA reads TGTGCCATCAGGGGGGTGGGACAGGATGGGAACGAGCAGTACTTC. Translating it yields CAIRGVGQDGNEQYF.

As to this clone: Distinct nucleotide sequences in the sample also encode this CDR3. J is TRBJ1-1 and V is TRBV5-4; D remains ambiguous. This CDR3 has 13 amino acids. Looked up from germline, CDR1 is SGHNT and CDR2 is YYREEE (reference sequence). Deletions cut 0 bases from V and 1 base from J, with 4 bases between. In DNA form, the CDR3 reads TGTGCCAGCAGCTTGGCTGGGAACACTGAAGCTTTCTTT. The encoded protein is CASSLAGNTEAFF.

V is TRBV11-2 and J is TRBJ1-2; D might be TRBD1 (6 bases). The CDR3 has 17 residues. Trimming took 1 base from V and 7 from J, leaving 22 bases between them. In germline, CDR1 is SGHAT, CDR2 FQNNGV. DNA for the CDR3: TGTGCCAGCAGCTTAGCCAGACCCGCCAAGGGGGGGGCTGGCTACACCTTC. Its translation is CASSLARPAKGGAGYTF.

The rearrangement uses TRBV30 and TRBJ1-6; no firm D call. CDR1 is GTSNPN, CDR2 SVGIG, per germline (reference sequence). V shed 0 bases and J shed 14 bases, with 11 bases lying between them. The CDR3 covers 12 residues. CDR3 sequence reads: CAWSVQVWALHF. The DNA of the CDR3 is TGTGCCTGGAGTGTCCAGGTGTGGGCCCTCCACTTT.

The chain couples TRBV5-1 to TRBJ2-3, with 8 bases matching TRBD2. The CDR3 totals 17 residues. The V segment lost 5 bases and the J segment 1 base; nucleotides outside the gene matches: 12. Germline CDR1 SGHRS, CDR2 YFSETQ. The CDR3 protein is CASSYAVYGRGTDTQYF. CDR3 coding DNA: TGCGCCAGCAGTTACGCGGTCTACGGGAGGGGCACAGATACGCAGTATTTT.